These 14 T cell receptor beta chains were all obtained from the same sample, sequenced in a study of cytomegalovirus exposure and HLA in healthy donors. With 60 Vbeta and 13 Jbeta primers, the PCR was carried out. Clones were read by immunoSEQ multiplex PCR, and TCRdb kept only the in-frame ones, dropping some. In all, the sample yields 35,000 to 45,000 clones. The sample consisted of PBMCs. Receptors originate from a male donor in good health and CMV-seronegative.

J is TRBJ2-2 and V is TRBV6-5; 8 bases agree with TRBD1. The trim removed 5 bases at V and 3 bases at J, leaving 5 bases unmatched. Looked up from germline, CDR1 is MNHEY and CDR2 is SVGAGI. The CDR3 has 15 amino acids. CDR3 nucleotide sequence: TGTGCCAGCAGTCCCGGGACAGGTTACACCGGGGAGCTGTTTTTT. Protein sequence: CASSPGTGYTGELFF.

This sequence joins TRBV10-1 and TRBJ2-7; TRBD1 agrees at 8 bases. CDR3 length equals 14 residues. Trimming at V came to 3 bases and at J to 3 bases, leaving 4 bases not matched to a gene. Germline lookup yields CDR1 WNHNN and CDR2 SYGVQD (reference sequence). The CDR3 DNA reads TGCGCCAGCAGTGACTACAGGGGGAACTACGAGCAGTACTTC. This codes for CASSDYRGNYEQYF.

CDR3 nucleotides: TGTGCCAGTAGTGTGTACGGACTAGCGGGGGGTTACACCGGGGAGCTGTTTTTT. Its protein product is CASSVYGLAGGYTGELFF. This chain uses TRBV19 with TRBJ2-2; 14 bases are shared with TRBD2. Germline loops: CDR1 LNHDA, CDR2 SQIVND (reference sequence). J was trimmed by 3 bases and V by 5 bases; bases with no gene match: 8. The CDR3 has 18 residues.

This rearrangement joins TRBV7-9 to TRBJ2-7; D remains unclear. This CDR3 has 11 residues. Germline-derived CDR1 and CDR2 are SEHNR and FQNEAQ (reference sequence). The V end lost 5 bases, the J end lost 3 bases, and 5 bases lay between the germline ends. Written as DNA, the CDR3 is TGTGCCAGCAGCCAGATCTACGAGCAGTACTTC. Translated: CASSQIYEQYF.

The chain employs TRBV19 and TRBJ2-1, with TRBD2 identical over 8 bases. CDR1 is LNHDA and CDR2 is SQIVND in the germline V gene (reference sequence). This CDR3 has 15 residues. The V gene end was trimmed by 4 bases and the J gene end by 4 bases; junction bases not matched to a gene: 6. CDR3 amino acids: CASSKTGGPYNEQFF. CDR3 DNA: TGTGCCAGTAGTAAAACGGGGGGGCCTTACAATGAGCAGTTCTTC.

A remark on this clone: Relative to the germline gene, one junction end is altered; a read error may explain this. Additional DNA sequences in this sample encode the identical CDR3. The chain combines TRBV2 with TRBJ1-6; 7 bases line up with TRBD1. The V gene's germline CDR1 is SNHLY and CDR2 FYNNEI. The CDR3 sequence is 15 residues long. Here the CDR3 reads CASKNAGQNNSPLHF. Here the CDR3 DNA reads TGTGCCAGCAAGAATGCGGGACAGAATAATTCGCCCCTCCACTTT.

The genes are TRBV7-9 and TRBJ2-7; D is possibly TRBD1 (6 bases). The germline V gene encodes CDR1 SEHNR and CDR2 FQNEAQ (reference sequence). The V end lost 2 bases, the J end lost 3 bases, and 11 bases lay between the germline ends. This CDR3 spans 14 amino acids. CDR3 sequence (DNA): TGTGCCAGCAGCTTATCACAGGACAGCTACGAGCAGTACTTC. Translation gives CASSLSQDSYEQYF.

This chain connects TRBV6-4 to TRBJ2-3, with D hard to call. Germline V gene lookup returns CDR1 MRHNA and CDR2 SNTAGT. V was pared by 2 bases and J by 1 base, with 4 bases between. This CDR3 is 13 amino acids long. Here the CDR3 reads CASSDIGTDTQYF. CDR3 bases: TGTGCCAGCAGTGACATCGGCACAGATACGCAGTATTTT.

The gene calls are TRBV6-5 and TRBJ2-7; TRBD1 might be the D (6 bases). CDR3 size: 16 residues. The ends were cut back, 2 bases at V and 5 bases at J, with 19 bases in the middle. Germline assignment: CDR1 MNHEY and CDR2 SVGAGI. DNA for the CDR3: TGTGCCAGCAGTTACCGTATGGACAGCGTCAAGGACGAGCAGTACTTC. It encodes CASSYRMDSVKDEQYF.

This chain's CDR3 is CASSTPRGGTGELFF. For the CDR3, the DNA is TGTGCCAGCAGTACCCCCCGGGGGGGCACCGGGGAGCTGTTTTTT. The chain links TRBV6-5 to TRBJ2-2, with TRBD2 identical over 8 bases. V was pared by 5 bases and J by 4 bases, with 6 bases of the junction left unmatched. The CDR3 is made up of 15 amino acids. CDR1 and CDR2 (germline): MNHEY, SVGAGI.

The gene calls are TRBV7-9 and TRBJ1-1; 8 bases line up with TRBD1. The CDR3 is made up of 14 amino acids. Germline trimming cut 5 bases from V and 7 bases from J; bases unmatched to any gene: 9. Per germline, CDR1 SEHNR and CDR2 FQNEAQ (reference sequence). The CDR3 DNA reads TGTGCCAGCAGCCCGGAGACAGGGGTAGGTGAAGCTTTCTTT. Protein product: CASSPETGVGEAFF. The entire variable domain, with the rest obtained from reference TRBV7-9 and TRBJ1-1, is as follows: DTGVSQNPRHKITKRGQNVTFRCDPISEHNRLYWYRQTLGQGPEFLTYFQNEAQLEKSRLLSDRFSAERPKGSFSTLEIQRTEQGDSAMYLCASSPETGVGEAFFGQGTRLTVV.

This chain joins TRBV30 and TRBJ1-2; 12 bases match TRBD1. V dropped 8 bases and J dropped 4; count of bases not matched to a gene: 8. The CDR3 runs 14 residues. CDR1 and CDR2 from the germline V gene are GTSNPN and SVGIG (reference sequence). CDR3 amino acids: CAAGQGAQGYGYTF. In DNA, the CDR3 is TGTGCCGCGGGACAGGGGGCGCAAGGCTATGGCTACACCTTC.

The V gene is TRBV4-1, the J gene TRBJ2-1, with a tentative D call TRBD2 (6 bases). This CDR3 is built from 15 residues. Between the trimmed V and J ends, which lost 3 bases and 4 bases, there was a span of 13 bases. Germline CDR1 is MGHRA and CDR2 is YSYEKL. The CDR3, as DNA: TGCGCCAGCAGCCAGACCGGGACTCTTTACAATGAGCAGTTCTTC. This translates into CASSQTGTLYNEQFF.

V gene TRBV6-6 combines with J gene TRBJ2-2; TRBD1 aligns across 9 bases. The CDR3 runs to 14 residues. V was pared by 10 bases and J by 4 bases, with 7 bases of the junction left unmatched. Per the germline V gene, CDR1 is MNHNY and CDR2 is SVGAGI (reference sequence). The DNA for the CDR3 is TGTGCCACGACGGGACAGGGAGGCACCGGGGAGCTGTTTTTT. Residues: CATTGQGGTGELFF.